The 6 T cell receptor beta chains below were found in one sample sequenced in a study of T cells after yellow fever vaccination. From the 5' RACE reads, TCRdb called clonotypes with MiXCR, one entry per CDR3 protein. The sample shows a few hundred thousand distinct CDR3 sequences, about 19% of them seen only once. The sample in question was PBMCs, obtained before the yellow fever booster vaccination. These receptors were taken from a man aged 18 to 30 who received the YFV17D yellow fever vaccine.

This clonotype was found a few times. DNA of the CDR3: TGTGCCAGCAGCCCCCTGGGCGGGGGGGCCTCTGATACGCAGTATTTT. Translating gives CASSPLGGGASDTQYF. V gene TRBV7-3 combines with J gene TRBJ2-3; 9 bases match TRBD2. Germline assignment: CDR1 SGHTA and CDR2 FQGTGA. The CDR3 runs to 16 residues. The V and J ends lost 5 bases and 6 bases, in that order; junction bases with no gene match: 12. The full variable domain, in which reference TRBV7-3 and TRBJ2-3 provide the parts outside the CDR3, is GAGVSQTPSNKVTEKGKYVELRCDPISGHTALYWYRQSLGQGPEFLIYFQGTGAADDSGLPNDRFFAVRPEGSVSTLKIQRTERGDSAVYLCASSPLGGGASDTQYFGPGTRLTVL.

V usage is TRBV7-2 and J usage is TRBJ2-3, with a possible D match to TRBD1 (6 bases). The CDR3 is 15 amino acids. Trimming pared 1 base from V and 4 bases from J, leaving 12 bases between. Germline assignment: CDR1 SGHTA and CDR2 FQGNSA. The CDR3 DNA reads TGTGCCAGCAGCTTAGGCCCCAGGGGCCCAGATACGCAGTATTTT. Translating gives CASSLGPRGPDTQYF. Complete variable domain (other parts from reference TRBV7-2 and TRBJ2-3): GAGVSQSPSNKVTEKGKDVELRCDPISGHTALYWYRQSLGQGLEFLIYFQGNSAPDKSGLPSDRFSAERTGGSVSTLTIQRTQQEDSAVYLCASSLGPRGPDTQYFGPGTRLTVL.

The chain recombines TRBV5-1 with TRBJ2-2, with D unclear. Trimming removed 4 bases from V and 4 bases from J, with 14 bases in between. The CDR3 contains 15 residues. The germline V gene has CDR1 SGHRS and CDR2 YFSETQ. In DNA form, the CDR3 reads TGCGCCAGCAGCCTCCCGGGCCTCGGCACCGGGGAGCTGTTTTTT. This gives the protein CASSLPGLGTGELFF. Based on the CDR3 plus reference TRBV5-1 and TRBJ2-2, the full variable domain is KAGVTQTPRYLIKTRGQQVTLSCSPISGHRSVSWYQQTPGQGLQFLFEYFSETQRNKGNFPGRFSGRQFSNSRSEMNVSTLELGDSALYLCASSLPGLGTGELFFGEGSRLTVL.

This clonotype has more than one count but fewer than ten. The rearrangement links TRBV5-1 to TRBJ1-3, with a tentative D call TRBD1 (5 bases). This CDR3 contains 16 residues. Trimming took off 0 bases at V and 4 bases at J, with 14 bases between the two ends. Germline V gene lookup returns CDR1 SGHRS and CDR2 YFSETQ. CDR3 nucleotide sequence: TGCGCCAGCAGCTTGGCAGGGACCGTCGCGGGAAACACCATATATTTT. Amino acids: CASSLAGTVAGNTIYF.

This clonotype was recorded only once. This rearrangement joins TRBV27 to TRBJ1-1; TRBD1 matches 7 bases. V lost 0 bases to trimming and J lost 11 bases; unmatched junction nucleotides: 9. Germline V lookup: CDR1 MNHEY, CDR2 SMNVEV (reference sequence). CDR3 length: 14 residues. As DNA, the CDR3 is TGTGCCAGCAGTTTATCGGTAGGGGGCATCGAGGCTTTCTTT. Amino acids: CASSLSVGGIEAFF.

V is TRBV7-2 and J is TRBJ1-1; TRBD1 is a possible D gene (6 bases). The CDR3 has 14 residues. The V and J ends lost 5 bases and 1 base respectively, with 11 bases between them. Germline V gene sequence: CDR1 SGHTA, CDR2 FQGNSA. The CDR3 DNA is TGTGCCAGCAGCGCAGGACAGACGAACACTGAAGCTTTCTTT. Its translation is CASSAGQTNTEAFF. The complete variable domain, with remaining parts taken from reference TRBV7-2 and TRBJ1-1, reads GAGVSQSPSNKVTEKGKDVELRCDPISGHTALYWYRQSLGQGLEFLIYFQGNSAPDKSGLPSDRFSAERTGGSVSTLTIQRTQQEDSAVYLCASSAGQTNTEAFFGQGTRLTVV.